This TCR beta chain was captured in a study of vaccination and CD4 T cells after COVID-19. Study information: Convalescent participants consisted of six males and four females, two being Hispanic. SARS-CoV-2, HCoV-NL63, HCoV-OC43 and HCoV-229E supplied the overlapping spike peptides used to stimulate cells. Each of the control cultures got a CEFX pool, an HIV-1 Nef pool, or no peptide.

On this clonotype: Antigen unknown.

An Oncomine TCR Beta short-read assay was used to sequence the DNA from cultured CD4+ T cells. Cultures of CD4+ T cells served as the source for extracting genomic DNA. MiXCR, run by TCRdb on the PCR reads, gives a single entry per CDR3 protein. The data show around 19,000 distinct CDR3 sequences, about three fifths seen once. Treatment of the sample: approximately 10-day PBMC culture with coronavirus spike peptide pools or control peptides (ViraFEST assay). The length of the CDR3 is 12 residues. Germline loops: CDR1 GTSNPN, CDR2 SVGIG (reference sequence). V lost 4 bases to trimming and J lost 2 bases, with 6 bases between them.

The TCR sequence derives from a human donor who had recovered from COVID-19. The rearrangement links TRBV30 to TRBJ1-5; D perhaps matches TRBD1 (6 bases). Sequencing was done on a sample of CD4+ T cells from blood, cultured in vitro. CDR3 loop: CAWNRGNQPQHF. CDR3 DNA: TGTGCCTGGAACAGGGGCAATCAGCCCCAGCATTTT.